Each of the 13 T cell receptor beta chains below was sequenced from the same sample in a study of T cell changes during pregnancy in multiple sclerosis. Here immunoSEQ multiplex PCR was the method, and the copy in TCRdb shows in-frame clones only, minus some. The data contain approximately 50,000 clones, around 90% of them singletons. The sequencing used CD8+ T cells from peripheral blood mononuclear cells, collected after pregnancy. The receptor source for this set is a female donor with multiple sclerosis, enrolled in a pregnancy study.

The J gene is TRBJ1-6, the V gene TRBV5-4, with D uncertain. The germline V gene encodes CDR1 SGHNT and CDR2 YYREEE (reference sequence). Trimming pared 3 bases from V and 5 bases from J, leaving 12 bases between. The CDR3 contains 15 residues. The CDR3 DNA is TGTGCCAGCAGCTGGCTCGGGGTTAATAATTCACCCCTCCACTTT. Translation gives CASSWLGVNNSPLHF.

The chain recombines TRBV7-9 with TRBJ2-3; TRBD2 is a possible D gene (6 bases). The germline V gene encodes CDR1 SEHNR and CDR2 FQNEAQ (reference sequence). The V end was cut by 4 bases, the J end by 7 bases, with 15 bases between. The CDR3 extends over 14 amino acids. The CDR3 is CASSSPGVQHTQYF. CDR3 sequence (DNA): TGTGCCAGCAGCTCCCCGGGGGTACAACATACGCAGTATTTT.

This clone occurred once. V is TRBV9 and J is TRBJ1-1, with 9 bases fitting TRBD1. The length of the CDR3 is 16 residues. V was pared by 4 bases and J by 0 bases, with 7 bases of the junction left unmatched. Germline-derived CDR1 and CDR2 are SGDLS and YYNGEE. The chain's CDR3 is CASSHGTGPMNTEAFF. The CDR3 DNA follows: TGTGCCAGCAGCCATGGGACAGGGCCCATGAACACTGAAGCTTTCTTT.

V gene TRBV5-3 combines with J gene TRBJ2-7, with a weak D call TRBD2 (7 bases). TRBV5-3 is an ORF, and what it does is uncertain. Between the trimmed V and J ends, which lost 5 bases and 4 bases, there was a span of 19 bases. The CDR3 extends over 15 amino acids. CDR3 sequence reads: CARSLGNGGPYEQYF. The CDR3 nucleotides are TGTGCCAGAAGTTTAGGAAACGGGGGGCCGTACGAGCAGTACTTC.

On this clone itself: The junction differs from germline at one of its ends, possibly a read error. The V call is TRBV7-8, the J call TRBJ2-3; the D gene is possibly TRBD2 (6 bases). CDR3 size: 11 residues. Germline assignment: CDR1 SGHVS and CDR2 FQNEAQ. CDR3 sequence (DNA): TGTGCCAGCAGCACCAGCGGGCCAGGTGATTTT. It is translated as CASSTSGPGDF.

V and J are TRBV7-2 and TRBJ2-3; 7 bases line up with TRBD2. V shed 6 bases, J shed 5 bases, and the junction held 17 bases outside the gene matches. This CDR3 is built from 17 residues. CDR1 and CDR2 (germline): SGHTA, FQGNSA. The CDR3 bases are TGTGCCAGCAGAACCTTCACTGGGGGGGGATTGGGAGATACGCAGTATTTT. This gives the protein CASRTFTGGGLGDTQYF. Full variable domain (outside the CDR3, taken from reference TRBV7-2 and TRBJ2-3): GAGVSQSPSNKVTEKGKDVELRCDPISGHTALYWYRQSLGQGLEFLIYFQGNSAPDKSGLPSDRFSAERTGGSVSTLTIQRTQQEDSAVYLCASRTFTGGGLGDTQYFGPGTRLTVL.

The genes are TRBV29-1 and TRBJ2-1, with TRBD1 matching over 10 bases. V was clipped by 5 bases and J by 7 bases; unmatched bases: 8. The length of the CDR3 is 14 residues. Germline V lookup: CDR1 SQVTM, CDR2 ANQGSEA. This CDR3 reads CSVSYGDRGNEQFF. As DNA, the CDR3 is TGCAGCGTTTCCTATGGGGACAGGGGTAATGAGCAGTTCTTC.

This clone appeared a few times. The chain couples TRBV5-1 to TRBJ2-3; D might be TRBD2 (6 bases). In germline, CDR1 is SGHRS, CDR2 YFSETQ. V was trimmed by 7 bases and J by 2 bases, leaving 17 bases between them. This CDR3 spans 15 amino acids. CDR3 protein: CASVRLGVDTDTQYF. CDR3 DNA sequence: TGCGCCAGCGTCCGACTAGGCGTCGACACAGATACGCAGTATTTT.

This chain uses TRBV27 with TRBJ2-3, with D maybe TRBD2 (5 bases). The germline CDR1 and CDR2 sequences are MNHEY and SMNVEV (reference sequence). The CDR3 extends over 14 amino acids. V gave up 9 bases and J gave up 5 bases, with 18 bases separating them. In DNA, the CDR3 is TGTGCCAGTCGCCCAGAGAACCGGGGAGATACGCAGTATTTT. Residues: CASRPENRGDTQYF.

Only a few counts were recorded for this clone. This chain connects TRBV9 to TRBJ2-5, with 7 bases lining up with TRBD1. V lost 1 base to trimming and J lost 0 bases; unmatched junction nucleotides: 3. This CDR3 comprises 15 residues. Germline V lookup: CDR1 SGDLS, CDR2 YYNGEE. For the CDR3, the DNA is TGTGCCAGCAGCGTATGGGGACAGCACCAAGAGACCCAGTACTTC. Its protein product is CASSVWGQHQETQYF.

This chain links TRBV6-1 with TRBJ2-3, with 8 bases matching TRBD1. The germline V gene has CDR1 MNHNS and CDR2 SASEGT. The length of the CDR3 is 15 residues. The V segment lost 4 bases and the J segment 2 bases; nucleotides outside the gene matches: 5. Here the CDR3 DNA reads TGTGCCAGCAGTGGGGGACAGGACTTCACAGATACGCAGTATTTT. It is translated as CASSGGQDFTDTQYF.

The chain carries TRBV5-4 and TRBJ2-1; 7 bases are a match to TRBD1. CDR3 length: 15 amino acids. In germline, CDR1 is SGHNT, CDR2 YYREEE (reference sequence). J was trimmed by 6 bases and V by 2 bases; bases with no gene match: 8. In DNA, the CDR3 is TGTGCCAGCAGCTTTCGACAGGGTACCTTCAATGAGCAGTTCTTC. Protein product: CASSFRQGTFNEQFF.

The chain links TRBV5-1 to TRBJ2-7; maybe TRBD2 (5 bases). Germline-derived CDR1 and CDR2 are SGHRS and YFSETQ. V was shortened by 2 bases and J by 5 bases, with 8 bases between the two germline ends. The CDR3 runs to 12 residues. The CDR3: CASSFTTNEQYF. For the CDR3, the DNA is TGCGCCAGCAGCTTCACGACTAACGAGCAGTACTTC.